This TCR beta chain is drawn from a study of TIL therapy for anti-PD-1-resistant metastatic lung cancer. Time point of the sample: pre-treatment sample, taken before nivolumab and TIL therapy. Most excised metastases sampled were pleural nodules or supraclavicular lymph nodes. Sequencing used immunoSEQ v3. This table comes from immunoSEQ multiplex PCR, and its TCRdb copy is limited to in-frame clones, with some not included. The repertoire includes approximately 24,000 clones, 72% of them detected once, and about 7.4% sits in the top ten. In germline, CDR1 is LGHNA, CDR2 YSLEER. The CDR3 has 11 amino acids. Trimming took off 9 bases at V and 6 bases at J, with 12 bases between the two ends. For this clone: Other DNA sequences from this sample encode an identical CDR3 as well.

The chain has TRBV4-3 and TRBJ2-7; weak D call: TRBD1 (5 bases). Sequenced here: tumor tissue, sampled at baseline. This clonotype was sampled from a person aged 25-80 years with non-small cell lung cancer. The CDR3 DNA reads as TGCGCCAGAAGCAGGGTTACCGAGCAGTACTTC. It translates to CARSRVTEQYF.